Listed here are 24 T cell receptor beta chains from one sample, sequenced in a study of cytomegalovirus exposure and HLA in healthy donors. In the PCR, 60 Vbeta and 13 Jbeta primers were used. Only in-frame clones appear in the TCRdb table, and some are missing; sequencing was by immunoSEQ multiplex PCR. The sample yields about 92,000 clones, roughly 80% seen once. Specimen: PBMCs. These TCRs come from a girl between 2 and 10 years old in good health and CMV-seropositive.

This chain connects TRBV28 to TRBJ2-7; a weak D match, TRBD1 (5 bases). CDR3 length: 15 amino acids. Germline V CDR1 and CDR2: MDHEN, SYDVKM. V lost 2 bases, J lost 2 bases, and 13 bases lay in between. CDR3 residues: CASSLILDTTYEQYF. The DNA for the CDR3 is TGTGCCAGCAGTTTAATTCTGGACACAACCTACGAGCAGTACTTC.

V gene TRBV10-2 combines with J gene TRBJ2-3, with unresolved D. V shed 2 bases and J shed 12 bases, with 9 bases lying between them. This CDR3 contains 11 residues. CDR1 WSHSY and CDR2 SAAADI come from the germline V gene. The CDR3 loop is CASSEASTQYF. Written as DNA, the CDR3 is TGCGCCAGCAGTGAGGCCAGTACCCAGTATTTT.

The chain recombines TRBV10-3 with TRBJ2-7, with D unresolved. The germline gives CDR1 ENHRY, CDR2 SYGVKD. V dropped 3 bases and J dropped 0 bases, with 9 bases sitting between them. CDR3 length: 14 residues. The CDR3 DNA sequence: TGTGCCATCAGTGACTCCCTCAGCTCCTACGAGCAGTACTTC. It encodes CAISDSLSSYEQYF.

This clone has a handful of counts. J is TRBJ2-5 and V is TRBV15, with 8 bases identical to TRBD1. This CDR3 is 16 amino acids long. V gave up 3 bases and J gave up 2 bases; unmatched junction bases: 8. From germline, CDR1 is LNHNV and CDR2 YYDKDF (reference sequence). The chain's CDR3 is CATSRDPGTGQETQYF. The CDR3 DNA follows: TGTGCCACCAGCAGGGACCCCGGGACAGGACAAGAGACCCAGTACTTC.

V gene TRBV27 combines with J gene TRBJ1-5; 8 bases match TRBD1. The CDR3 has 15 residues. V dropped 5 bases and J dropped 4; count of bases not matched to a gene: 7. Looked up from germline, CDR1 is MNHEY and CDR2 is SMNVEV (reference sequence). The CDR3 coding sequence is TGTGCCAGCAGTCCGCTCCAGGGGGCTAATCAGCCCCAGCATTTT. Translation gives CASSPLQGANQPQHF.

CDR3 residues: CASTSGGTEYF. The CDR3 DNA sequence: TGTGCCAGTACATCCGGAGGAACGGAGTACTTC. The chain uses TRBV19 and TRBJ2-7, with D perhaps TRBD2 (5 bases). This CDR3 comprises 11 residues. The V gene's germline CDR1 is LNHDA and CDR2 SQIVND (reference sequence). The V end lost 7 bases, the J end lost 11 bases, and 15 bases lay between the germline ends. Using reference TRBV19 and TRBJ2-7 for the parts outside the CDR3, the full variable domain is DGGITQSPKYLFRKEGQNVTLSCEQNLNHDAMYWYRQDPGQGLRLIYYSQIVNDFQKGDIAEGYSVSREKKESFPLTVTSAQKNPTAFYLCASTSGGTEYFGPGTRLTVT.

This chain joins TRBV14 and TRBJ2-7; D is possibly TRBD1 (5 bases). The CDR3 runs 12 residues. Trimming removed 8 bases at V and 3 bases at J, with 11 bases between. The germline V gene encodes CDR1 SGHDN and CDR2 FVKESK. The CDR3 region has the DNA TGTGCCAGCGCATGGGGCAACTACGAGCAGTACTTC. Its protein product is CASAWGNYEQYF.

This clone was recorded only once. This chain joins TRBV27 and TRBJ2-5, with unresolved D. Germline CDR1 MNHEY, CDR2 SMNVEV (reference sequence). The CDR3 covers 11 residues. V was shortened by 6 bases and J by 2 bases, with 4 bases between the two germline ends. CDR3 sequence: CASRTQETQYF. CDR3 DNA sequence: TGTGCCAGCAGAACACAAGAGACCCAGTACTTC.

V usage is TRBV7-9 and J usage is TRBJ1-4; D is undetermined. V was cut by 3 bases and J by 4 bases, with 6 bases left in between. Germline-derived CDR1 and CDR2 are SEHNR and FQNEAQ (reference sequence). This CDR3 has 13 residues. The CDR3 loop is CASSFDSNEKLFF. Here the CDR3 DNA reads TGTGCCAGCAGCTTTGATAGTAATGAAAAACTGTTTTTT.

The chain is built from TRBV30 and TRBJ2-5; possible D gene TRBD1, 6 bases. The CDR3 sequence is 14 residues long. The germline CDR1 and CDR2 sequences are GTSNPN and SVGIG (reference sequence). The V and J ends lost 2 bases and 5 bases respectively, with 15 bases between them. This CDR3 is CAWSQGPNMETQYF. The CDR3, as DNA: TGTGCCTGGAGTCAGGGGCCAAATATGGAGACCCAGTACTTC.

V usage is TRBV28 and J usage is TRBJ1-2, with a tentative D call TRBD1 (5 bases). Trimming left V 0 bases short and J 2 bases short, with 16 bases between. There are 17 residues in the CDR3. Germline CDR1 reads MDHEN; CDR2 reads SYDVKM. The CDR3, as DNA: TGTGCCAGCAGTTTATGCTGTGGGGCCCACACAAACTATGGCTACACCTTC. The encoded protein is CASSLCCGAHTNYGYTF.

The chain combines TRBV5-4 with TRBJ2-7; weak D call: TRBD1 (6 bases). There are 15 residues in the CDR3. The germline V gene encodes CDR1 SGHNT and CDR2 YYREEE (reference sequence). V lost 1 base to trimming and J lost 6 bases, with 17 bases between them. DNA of the CDR3: TGTGCCAGCAGCTTGTGGGGGCTGCCAACGGTCGAGCAGTACTTC. This encodes CASSLWGLPTVEQYF. Drawing the rest from reference TRBV5-4 and TRBJ2-7, the complete variable domain is ETGVTQSPTHLIKTRGQQVTLRCSSQSGHNTVSWYQQALGQGPQFIFQYYREEENGRGNFPPRFSGLQFPNYSSELNVNALELDDSALYLCASSLWGLPTVEQYFGPGTRLTVT.

CDR3 sequence: CASSPLSEAFF. CDR3 bases: TGTGCCAGCAGTCCACTATCTGAAGCTTTCTTT. This chain uses TRBV11-2 with TRBJ1-1; unclear D gene. Germline V gene lookup returns CDR1 SGHAT and CDR2 FQNNGV. Trimming took 6 bases from V and 6 from J, leaving 8 bases between them. The CDR3 is 11 residues long.

V is TRBV6-5 and J is TRBJ1-1; no definite D call. Per the germline V gene, CDR1 is MNHEY and CDR2 is SVGAGI. The CDR3 has 15 residues. V was cut by 2 bases and J by 2 bases, with 12 bases left in between. CDR3 nucleotides: TGTGCCAGCAGTTACCCGGGGAGAACCAACACTGAAGCTTTCTTT. Protein sequence: CASSYPGRTNTEAFF.

This sequence joins TRBV18 and TRBJ2-1; 7 nucleotides align to TRBD2. This CDR3 is 14 amino acids long. J was trimmed by 7 bases and V by 2 bases; bases with no gene match: 5. In germline, CDR1 is KGHSH, CDR2 LQKENI. The CDR3 protein is CASSPTSAQNEQFF. In DNA form, the CDR3 reads TGTGCCAGCTCACCAACTAGCGCCCAAAATGAGCAGTTCTTC.

J is TRBJ1-3 and V is TRBV9, with D unresolved. Germline V CDR1 and CDR2: SGDLS, YYNGEE. The CDR3 has 14 amino acids. V lost 0 bases and J 0 bases, leaving 4 bases between the germline ends. CDR3 sequence: CASSVASSGNTIYF. CDR3 sequence (DNA): TGTGCCAGCAGCGTAGCCAGCTCTGGAAACACCATATATTTT.

The chain joins TRBV25-1 to TRBJ2-1, with 9 bases fitting TRBD2. V lost 3 bases, J lost 1 base, and 10 bases stayed unmatched. Germline CDR1 and CDR2: MGHDK and SYGVNS. CDR3 length: 18 residues. CDR3 sequence reads: CASSESIAGVTSYNEQFF. The CDR3 DNA follows: TGTGCCAGCAGTGAGAGTATAGCGGGAGTGACGTCCTACAATGAGCAGTTCTTC. Full variable domain (outside the CDR3, taken from reference TRBV25-1 and TRBJ2-1): EADIYQTPRYLVIGTGKKITLECSQTMGHDKMYWYQQDPGMELHLIHYSYGVNSTEKGDLSSESTVSRIRTEHFPLTLESARPSHTSQYLCASSESIAGVTSYNEQFFGPGTRLTVL.

The CDR3 DNA reads as TGTGCCAGCAGCTTACAGGGGGTAGCTTTCTTT. Protein: CASSLQGVAFF. The chain recombines TRBV11-1 with TRBJ1-1; 7 nucleotides match TRBD1. This CDR3 contains 11 residues. The V and J ends lost 2 bases and 10 bases, in that order; junction bases with no gene match: 1. The V gene's germline CDR1 is SGHAT and CDR2 FQDESV (reference sequence).

This clone has just one count. The genes are TRBV7-3 and TRBJ2-3; 8 nucleotides match TRBD1. The junction had 7 bases not matched to a gene; V was cut back by 5 bases and J by 3 bases. Germline loops: CDR1 SGHTA, CDR2 FQGTGA. The CDR3 sequence is 15 residues long. In DNA form, the CDR3 reads TGTGCCAGCAGCCTGGACAGGGTGGGGACAGATACGCAGTATTTT. This encodes CASSLDRVGTDTQYF.

CDR3 residues: CASSGRGGGGYGYTF. CDR3 sequence (DNA): TGTGCCAGCAGTGGGAGGGGTGGGGGTGGCTATGGCTACACCTTC. The V and J genes are TRBV27 and TRBJ1-2; D is perhaps TRBD1 (5 bases). Looked up from germline, CDR1 is MNHEY and CDR2 is SMNVEV (reference sequence). V lost 5 bases and J 4 bases, leaving 17 bases between the germline ends. This CDR3 has 15 residues.

This chain uses TRBV4-1 with TRBJ2-3; 10 bases are a match to TRBD2. The J segment lost 4 bases and the V segment lost 0 bases, leaving 4 bases of the junction unmatched. Per germline, CDR1 MGHRA and CDR2 YSYEKL. This CDR3 region has 16 residues. The DNA for the CDR3 is TGCGCCAGCAGCCAAGAACCTAGCGGGAGCCCAGATACGCAGTATTTT. This encodes CASSQEPSGSPDTQYF.

This chain joins TRBV7-2 and TRBJ2-1; D gene uncertain. Trimming removed 4 bases at V and 10 bases at J, with 14 bases between. Germline assignment: CDR1 SGHTA and CDR2 FQGNSA. CDR3 length: 13 residues. The CDR3 region is CASSSGSGNEQFF. The CDR3 nucleotides read TGTGCCAGCAGCTCCGGGTCGGGTAACGAGCAGTTCTTC. Filled out from reference TRBV7-2 and TRBJ2-1, the complete variable domain reads GAGVSQSPSNKVTEKGKDVELRCDPISGHTALYWYRQSLGQGLEFLIYFQGNSAPDKSGLPSDRFSAERTGGSVSTLTIQRTQQEDSAVYLCASSSGSGNEQFFGPGTRLTVL.

The J gene is TRBJ1-1, the V gene TRBV28; D may be TRBD1 (6 bases). V dropped 2 bases and J dropped 0 bases, with 13 bases sitting between them. The CDR3 runs to 16 residues. CDR1 is MDHEN, CDR2 SYDVKM, per germline. The CDR3 coding sequence is TGTGCCAGCAGTTTAGGGGGGGCAAGTATGAACACTGAAGCTTTCTTT. It translates to CASSLGGASMNTEAFF.

Only a few counts were recorded for this clone. The chain couples TRBV6-6 to TRBJ1-5; D not resolved. Germline V gene data show CDR1 as MNHNY and CDR2 as SVGAGI (reference sequence). This CDR3 spans 16 amino acids. Trimming took 6 bases from V and 0 from J, leaving 15 bases between them. The CDR3 reads CASSKRRELSNQPQHF. CDR3 coding DNA: TGTGCCAGCAGCAAAAGACGGGAACTTAGCAATCAGCCCCAGCATTTT.